These T cell receptor beta chains were read from a single sample in a study of neoadjuvant anti-PD-1 for oral cavity cancer. Only in-frame clones appear in the TCRdb table, and some are missing; sequencing was by immunoSEQ multiplex PCR. The sample carries 15,000 to 20,000 clones, 50% to 75% recorded once. Material: PBMCs, obtained before nivolumab (anti-PD-1) treatment. The receptors stem from a person between 40 and 85 years old with oral cavity squamous cell carcinoma. CDR3s include the opening cysteine and the closing phenylalanine or tryptophan. D genes are given only for firm matches. Some rows mark clone size as missing; the rest say once, few, many or name a class of expanded clone.

TRBJ2-7,TRBV10-3,TRBD2,.,CAISSGTSGKQYF,TGTGCCATCAGTTCGGGGACTAGCGGAAAGCAGTACTTC
TRBJ1-5,TRBV19,.,once,CASSWAGSNQPQHF,TGTGCCAGTAGTTGGGCAGGGAGCAATCAGCCCCAGCATTTT
TRBJ2-7,TRBV30,.,.,CAWTGSGYEQYF,TGTGCCTGGACAGGAAGTGGGTACGAGCAGTACTTC
TRBJ1-1,TRBV6-5,TRBD1,.,CASSSRGQGGTEAFF,TGTGCCAGCAGTTCCCGGGGACAGGGGGGCACTGAAGCTTTCTTT
TRBJ2-4,TRBV6-5,.,.,CASSTGLAKNIQYF,TGTGCCAGCTCTACAGGGCTAGCCAAAAACATTCAGTACTTC
TRBJ2-3,TRBV7-9,TRBD1,few,CASSLGEGRGRNTQYF,TGTGCCAGCAGCTTAGGAGAAGGCAGGGGGCGAAATACGCAGTATTTT
TRBJ1-4,TRBV6-5,.,.,CASSYSGEDEKLFF,TGTGCCAGCAGTTACTCAGGGGAGGATGAAAAACTGTTTTTT
TRBJ2-5,TRBV28,TRBD1,.,CASSPPGQQETQYF,TGTGCCAGCAGTCCGCCGGGACAGCAAGAGACCCAGTACTTC
TRBJ1-1,TRBV29-1,.,.,CSVVAGEFTEAFF,TGCAGCGTTGTTGCCGGCGAGTTCACTGAAGCTTTCTTT
TRBJ2-7,TRBV6-5,.,.,CASSYSLANEQYF,TGTGCCAGCAGTTACTCGTTAGCCAACGAGCAGTACTTC
TRBJ2-1,TRBV6-1,.,.,CASSEYDGGPYNEQFF,TGTGCCAGCAGTGAATACGATGGGGGGCCCTACAATGAGCAGTTCTTC
TRBJ2-1,TRBV19,TRBD1,.,CASSEQGNYNEQFF,TGTGCCAGTAGTGAACAGGGGAACTACAATGAGCAGTTCTTC
TRBJ2-3,TRBV10-1,TRBD1,.,CASSERTTGGKGTDTQYF,TGCGCCAGCAGTGAGAGAACTACAGGGGGCAAGGGAACAGATACGCAGTATTTT
TRBJ2-3,TRBV30,TRBD2,.,CAWSVSSGRQDTQYF,TGTGCCTGGAGTGTATCTAGCGGCCGCCAAGATACGCAGTATTTT
TRBJ1-4,TRBV2,.,.,CASSVQNNEKLFF,TGTGCCAGCAGCGTTCAGAATAATGAAAAACTGTTTTTT
TRBJ1-4,TRBV30,TRBD1,few,CAWSVGRVRTGHEKLFF,TGTGCCTGGAGTGTAGGGAGGGTCCGGACAGGACATGAAAAACTGTTTTTT
TRBJ2-7,TRBV7-8,TRBD1,medium-sized,CASTLGTGPYEQYF,TGTGCCAGCACCCTCGGGACAGGTCCCTACGAGCAGTACTTC
TRBJ2-7,TRBV28,TRBD1,few,CASSSGGTRGEQYF,TGTGCCAGCAGTTCAGGGGGTACAAGGGGCGAGCAGTACTTC
TRBJ2-1,TRBV27,.,.,CASSSPIAQNEQFF,TGTGCCAGCAGTTCCCCTATTGCGCAAAATGAGCAGTTCTTC
TRBJ2-1,TRBV29-1,.,.,CSSTAGPWDEQFF,TGCAGCTCGACGGCAGGGCCTTGGGATGAGCAGTTCTTC
TRBJ1-2,TRBV30,.,.,CALDHGQAFGYTF,TGTGCCCTGGATCATGGTCAGGCTTTTGGCTACACCTTC
TRBJ1-2,TRBV6-5,TRBD1,.,CASSSGRQGDGYTF,TGTGCCAGCAGTTCGGGCAGACAGGGAGATGGCTACACCTTC
TRBJ2-7,TRBV6-6,TRBD1,.,CAILGGPGQGSYEQYF,TGTGCCATCCTAGGGGGACCGGGACAGGGTTCCTACGAGCAGTACTTC
TRBJ1-4,TRBV11-2,.,.,CASSLLSGATNEKLFF,TGTGCCAGCAGCTTACTATCAGGTGCAACTAATGAAAAACTGTTTTTT
TRBJ2-5,TRBV10-3,.,once,CAISESGIQETQYF,TGTGCCATCAGTGAGAGCGGCATTCAAGAGACCCAGTACTTC
TRBJ2-2,TRBV19,.,few,CASSIVLPSAKIKTANTGELFF,TGTGCCAGTAGTATAGTTCTTCCGTCGGCGAAAATTAAAACCGCGAACACCGGGGAGCTGTTTTTT
TRBJ2-3,TRBV5-1,.,.,CASSLEVFTDTQYF,TGCGCCAGCAGCTTGGAGGTATTCACAGATACGCAGTATTTT
TRBJ2-3,TRBV6-6,TRBD1,.,CASRADRSLGTDTQYF,TGTGCCAGCAGGGCGGACAGGAGCCTTGGCACAGATACGCAGTATTTT
TRBJ1-1,TRBV28,.,.,CASLPGPNTEAFF,TGTGCCAGCCTGCCCGGGCCGAACACTGAAGCTTTCTTT